This T cell receptor beta chain comes out of a study of cytomegalovirus exposure and HLA in healthy donors. The PCR ran on 60 Vbeta and 13 Jbeta primers. Libraries were prepared by immunoSEQ multiplex PCR; TCRdb keeps only in-frame clonotypes and omits some of them. Among some 110,000 clones listed, approximately 80% were seen once. Germline V gene data show CDR1 as SGHDN and CDR2 as FVKESK. The CDR3 runs to 15 residues. Trimming took off 1 base at V and 3 bases at J, with 12 bases between the two ends. The TCR originated in a man aged 30-40 years in good health and CMV-seronegative. V usage is TRBV14 and J usage is TRBJ2-5, with TRBD2 as a possible D gene (7 bases). Sample: PBMCs. The CDR3 is CASSQGSGGKETQYF. The CDR3 region has the DNA TGTGCCAGCAGCCAAGGGTCGGGGGGCAAAGAGACCCAGTACTTC. Supplemented by reference TRBV14 and TRBJ2-5, the full variable domain reads EAGVTQFPSHSVIEKGQTVTLRCDPISGHDNLYWYRRVMGKEIKFLLHFVKESKQDESGMPNNRFLAERTGGTYSTLKVQPAELEDSGVYFCASSQGSGGKETQYFGPGTRLLVL.